This TCR beta chain comes out of a study of patients and donors after allogeneic stem cell transplantation. TCRdb processed the RT-PCR reads anew with MiXCR; each CDR3 protein has one entry. The sample consists of about 230,000 distinct CDR3 sequences, roughly 15% of them appearing once. The CDR3 has 15 amino acids. V was pared by 4 bases and J by 5 bases, with 18 bases between. Germline V gives CDR1 KGHSH, CDR2 LQKENI. This clonotype was detected many times. The sequence was collected from a human donor who was either an allogeneic HSCT recipient or a stem cell or donor lymphocyte infusion donor (not recorded which). It is not recorded whose cells these are; they may come from a transplant donor. The chain is built from TRBV18 and TRBJ2-7, with D possibly matching TRBD1 (6 bases). The sample was blood, either unsorted or a sorted T cell fraction (not recorded which). CDR3 amino acids: CASSLSRGQGNEQYF. The CDR3 nucleotides read TGTGCCAGCTCACTGTCCAGGGGTCAAGGGAACGAGCAGTACTTC.